This TCR beta chain emerged from a study of cytomegalovirus exposure and HLA in healthy donors. As concerns this clone: The target antigen is unknown.

The CDR3 length is 16 residues. V shed 4 bases and J 9 bases; nucleotides not matched to a gene: 16. Germline CDR1 and CDR2: PRHDT and FYEKMQ (reference sequence). Profiled with immunoSEQ multiplex PCR; TCRdb holds only in-frame clones, not every one. The sample has some 110,000 clones; about 84% are singletons. Study-level points and caveats: Cytomegalovirus association was assigned to over 150 TCR beta chains. Cytomegalovirus status was reportedly diagnosed by the classifier with high sensitivity and specificity. One later analysis, an examination of the 100 to 150 validation repertoires, found that first-cohort TCR clusters tended to co-occur in them.

The V call is TRBV13, the J call TRBJ2-5; 8 bases are a match to TRBD2. The sequencing input was PBMCs. The sequence derives from a man between 18 and 35 years old in good health and CMV-seronegative. CDR3 region: CASSSAPSGSPMAQYF. CDR3 nucleotides: TGTGCCAGCAGCTCCGCCCCAAGCGGGAGCCCGATGGCCCAGTACTTC.